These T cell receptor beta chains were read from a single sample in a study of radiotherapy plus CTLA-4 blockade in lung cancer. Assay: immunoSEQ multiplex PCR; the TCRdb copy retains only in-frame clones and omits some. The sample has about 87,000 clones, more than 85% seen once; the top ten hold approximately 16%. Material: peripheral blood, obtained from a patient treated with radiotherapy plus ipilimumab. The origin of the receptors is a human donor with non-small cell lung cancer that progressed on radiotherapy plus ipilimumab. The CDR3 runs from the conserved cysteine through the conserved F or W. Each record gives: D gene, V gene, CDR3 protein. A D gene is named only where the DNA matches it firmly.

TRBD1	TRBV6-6	CASETGPNQPQHF
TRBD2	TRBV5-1	CASSPGLAGVLSYNEQFF
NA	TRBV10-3	CAISETYEQYF
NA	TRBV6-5	CASSYSRAALGELFF
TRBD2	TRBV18	CASSPPLAGYPTQYF
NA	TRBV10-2	CASSGGYNSPLHF
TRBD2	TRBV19	CASSPTSGSSYEQYF
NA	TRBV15	CATSERVNYGYTF
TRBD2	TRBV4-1	CASSQDFPSGRDEQYF
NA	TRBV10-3	CAISPGSNEQFF
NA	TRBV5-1	CASSLGQGKIDEQYF
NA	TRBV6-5	CASSGGRSEKLFF
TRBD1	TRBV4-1	CASSYNPGTGFTDTQYF
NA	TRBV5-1	CASSRGSRPNTEAFF
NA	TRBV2	CASSETQGGGYTF
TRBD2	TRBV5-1	CASSLDSGGRDEQFF
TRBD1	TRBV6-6	CASTQTGDNQPQHF
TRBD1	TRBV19	CASSPDRARNTEAFF
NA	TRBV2	CASSVRQDTGELFF
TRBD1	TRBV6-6	CASSPQGADTEAFF
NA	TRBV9	CASSPQGLGYGYTF
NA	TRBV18	CASSYSRDGEQFF
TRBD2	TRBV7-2	CASSLDSGTSVYEQYF
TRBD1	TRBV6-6	CASTTGADYGYTF
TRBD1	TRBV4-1	CASSQDDWTGGIGYTF
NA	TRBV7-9	CASSLELGLNYGYTF
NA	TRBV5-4	CASSGAHGDGYTF
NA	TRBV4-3	CASSQQRSPQETQYF
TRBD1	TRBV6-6	CASSTPDRGVHEQYF
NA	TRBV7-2	CASRSSREGGNQPQHF
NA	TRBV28	CASSLDNNQPQHF
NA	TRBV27	CASSLSGGWTEAFF
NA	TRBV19	CASSSSVGGNTIYF